The source of this T cell receptor beta chain is a study of cytomegalovirus exposure and HLA in healthy donors. Study information: Ancestry clustering placed 70% to 90% of several hundred genotyped donors in the Caucasian-associated cluster. Whole-study results and caveats: An observed cluster of highly shared sequence variants was recorded as a likely sequencing artifact. In a later analysis, the majority of CMV-associated beta chains seemingly showed HLA restriction.

Concerning this clone: Its matching antigen is unknown.

In the PCR, 60 Vbeta and 13 Jbeta primers were used. Profiling relied on immunoSEQ multiplex PCR, and the TCRdb table lists in-frame clones only, not all of them. This table holds around 200,000 clones, 80% found once. Trimming removed 4 bases from V and 2 bases from J; junction bases left unmatched: 7. Germline-derived CDR1 and CDR2 are LNHDA and SQIVND (reference sequence). CDR3 length: 15 amino acids. The source material was PBMCs. The TCR sequence derives from a boy aged 5-17 years in good health and CMV-seronegative. The chain employs TRBV19 and TRBJ2-7, with 8 bases fitting TRBD1. For the CDR3, the DNA is TGTGCCAGTAGTACCCGGACAGGGTGGCCCTACGAGCAGTACTTC. Amino acids: CASSTRTGWPYEQYF.